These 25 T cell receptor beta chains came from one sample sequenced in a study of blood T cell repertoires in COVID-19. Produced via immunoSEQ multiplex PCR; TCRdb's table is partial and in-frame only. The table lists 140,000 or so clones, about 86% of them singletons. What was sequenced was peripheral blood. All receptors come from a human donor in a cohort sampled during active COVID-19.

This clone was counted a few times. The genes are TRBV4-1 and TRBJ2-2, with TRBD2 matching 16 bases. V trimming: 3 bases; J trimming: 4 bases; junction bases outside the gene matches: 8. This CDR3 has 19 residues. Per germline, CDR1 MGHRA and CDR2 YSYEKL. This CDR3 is CASSQKGLAGGPGTGELFF. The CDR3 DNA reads TGCGCCAGCAGCCAGAAGGGACTAGCGGGGGGGCCGGGCACCGGGGAGCTGTTTTTT.

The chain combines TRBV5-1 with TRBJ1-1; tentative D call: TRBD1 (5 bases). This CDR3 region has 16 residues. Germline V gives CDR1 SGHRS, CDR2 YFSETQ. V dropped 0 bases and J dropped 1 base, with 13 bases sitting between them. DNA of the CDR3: TGCGCCAGCAGCTTGGCCCTGGGGCACCCGAACACTGAAGCTTTCTTT. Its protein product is CASSLALGHPNTEAFF.

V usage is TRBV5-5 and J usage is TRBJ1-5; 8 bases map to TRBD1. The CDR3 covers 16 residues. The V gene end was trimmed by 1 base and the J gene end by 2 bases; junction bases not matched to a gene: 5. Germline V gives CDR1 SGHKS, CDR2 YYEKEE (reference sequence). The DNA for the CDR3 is TGTGCCAGCAGCTTGACCCCGGGACAGGGCAATCAGCCCCAGCATTTT. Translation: CASSLTPGQGNQPQHF.

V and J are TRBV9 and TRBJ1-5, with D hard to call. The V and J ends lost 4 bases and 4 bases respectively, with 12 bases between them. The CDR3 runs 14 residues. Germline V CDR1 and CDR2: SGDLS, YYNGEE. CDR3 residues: CASSPRPGNQPQHF. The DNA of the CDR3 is TGTGCCAGCAGCCCCCGACCGGGGAATCAGCCCCAGCATTTT.

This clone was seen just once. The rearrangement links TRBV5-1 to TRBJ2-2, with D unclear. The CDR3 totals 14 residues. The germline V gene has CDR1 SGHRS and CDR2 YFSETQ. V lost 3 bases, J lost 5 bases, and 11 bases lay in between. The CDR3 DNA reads TGCGCCAGCAGCTCCAATCAGGTGACCGGGGAGCTGTTTTTT. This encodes CASSSNQVTGELFF.

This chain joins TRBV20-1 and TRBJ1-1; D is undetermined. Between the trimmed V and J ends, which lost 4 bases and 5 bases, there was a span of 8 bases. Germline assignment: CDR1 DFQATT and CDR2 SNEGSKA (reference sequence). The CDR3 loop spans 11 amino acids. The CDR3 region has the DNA TGCAGTGCTATTGGTAGAACTGAAGCTTTCTTT. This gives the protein CSAIGRTEAFF.

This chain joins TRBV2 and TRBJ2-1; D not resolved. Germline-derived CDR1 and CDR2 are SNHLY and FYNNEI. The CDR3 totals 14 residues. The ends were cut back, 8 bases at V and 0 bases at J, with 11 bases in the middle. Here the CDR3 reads CASGGSSSYNEQFF. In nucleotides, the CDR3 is TGTGCCAGCGGTGGGTCCAGCTCCTACAATGAGCAGTTCTTC.

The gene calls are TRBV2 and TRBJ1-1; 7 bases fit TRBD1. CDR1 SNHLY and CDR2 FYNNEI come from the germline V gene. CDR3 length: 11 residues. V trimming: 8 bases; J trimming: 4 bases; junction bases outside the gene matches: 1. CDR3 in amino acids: CASGQATEAFF. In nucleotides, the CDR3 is TGTGCCAGCGGACAGGCCACTGAAGCTTTCTTT.

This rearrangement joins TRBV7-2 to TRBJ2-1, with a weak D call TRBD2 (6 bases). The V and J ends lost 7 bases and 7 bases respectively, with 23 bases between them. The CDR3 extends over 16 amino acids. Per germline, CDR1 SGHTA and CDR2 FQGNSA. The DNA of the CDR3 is TGTGCCAGCACCCCACCGGGACTGGTCCAAGGGAATGAGCAGTTCTTC. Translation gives CASTPPGLVQGNEQFF.

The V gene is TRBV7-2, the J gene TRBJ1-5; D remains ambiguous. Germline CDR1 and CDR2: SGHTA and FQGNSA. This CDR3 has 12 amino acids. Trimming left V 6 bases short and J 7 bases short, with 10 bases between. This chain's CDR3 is CASSSPGQPQHF. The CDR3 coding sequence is TGTGCCAGCAGTTCCCCTGGCCAGCCCCAGCATTTT.

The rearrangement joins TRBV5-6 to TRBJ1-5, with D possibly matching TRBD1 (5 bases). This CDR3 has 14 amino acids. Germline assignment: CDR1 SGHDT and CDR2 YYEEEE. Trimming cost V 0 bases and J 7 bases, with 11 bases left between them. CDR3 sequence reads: CASSLAQGAQPQHF. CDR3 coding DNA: TGTGCCAGCAGCTTGGCCCAGGGCGCACAGCCCCAGCATTTT.

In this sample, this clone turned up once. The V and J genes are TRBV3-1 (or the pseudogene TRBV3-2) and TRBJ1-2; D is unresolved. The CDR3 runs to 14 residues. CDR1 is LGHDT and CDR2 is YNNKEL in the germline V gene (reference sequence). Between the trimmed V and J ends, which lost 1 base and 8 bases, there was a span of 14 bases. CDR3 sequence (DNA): TGTGCCAGCAGCCAAGGTAGAGTCCTGCAAGGCTACACCTTC. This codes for CASSQGRVLQGYTF.

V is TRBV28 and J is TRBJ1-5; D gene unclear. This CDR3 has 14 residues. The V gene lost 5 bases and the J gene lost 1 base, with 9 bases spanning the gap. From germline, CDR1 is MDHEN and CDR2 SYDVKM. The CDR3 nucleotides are TGTGCCAGCAGTCCTCCTCCCAGCAATCAGCCCCAGCATTTT. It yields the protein CASSPPPSNQPQHF.

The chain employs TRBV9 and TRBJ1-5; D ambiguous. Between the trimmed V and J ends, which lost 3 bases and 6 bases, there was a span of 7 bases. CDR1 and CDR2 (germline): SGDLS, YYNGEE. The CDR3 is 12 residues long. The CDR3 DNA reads TGTGCCAGCAGCGCAGAGGGTCAGCCCCAGCATTTT. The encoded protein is CASSAEGQPQHF.

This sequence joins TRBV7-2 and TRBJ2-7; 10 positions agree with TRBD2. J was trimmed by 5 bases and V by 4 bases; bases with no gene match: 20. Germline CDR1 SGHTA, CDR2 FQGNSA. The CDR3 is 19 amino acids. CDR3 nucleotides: TGTGCCAGCAGCTCCCCAAATCGACTAGAGCGGGGGGGACAGAACGAGCAGTACTTC. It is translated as CASSSPNRLERGGQNEQYF.

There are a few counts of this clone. CDR3 coding DNA: TGTGCCAGCAGCTTAGAACAGGGGAATTCCAATCGTCAGCCCCAGCATTTT. Its translation is CASSLEQGNSNRQPQHF. V and J are TRBV7-3 and TRBJ1-5, with 7 bases lining up with TRBD1. Germline CDR1 and CDR2: SGHTA and FQGTGA. V lost 2 bases, J lost 6 bases, and 13 bases stayed unmatched. This CDR3 has 17 residues.

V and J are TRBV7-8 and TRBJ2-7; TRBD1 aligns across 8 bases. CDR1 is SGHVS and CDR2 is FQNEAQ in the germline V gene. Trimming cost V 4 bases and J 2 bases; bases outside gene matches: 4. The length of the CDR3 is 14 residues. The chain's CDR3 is CASSYKDRAYEQYF. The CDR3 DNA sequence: TGTGCCAGCAGCTACAAGGACAGGGCCTACGAGCAGTACTTC.

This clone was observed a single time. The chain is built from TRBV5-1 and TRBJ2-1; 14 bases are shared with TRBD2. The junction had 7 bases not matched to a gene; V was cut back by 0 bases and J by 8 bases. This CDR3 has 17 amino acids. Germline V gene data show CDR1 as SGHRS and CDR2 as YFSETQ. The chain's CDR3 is CASSLERLAGGPYEQFF. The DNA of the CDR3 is TGCGCCAGCAGCTTGGAGAGACTAGCGGGGGGGCCATATGAGCAGTTCTTC.

CDR3 sequence reads: CASSQGQAAHYGYTF. The CDR3 coding sequence is TGTGCCAGCAGTCAGGGACAGGCGGCCCACTATGGCTACACCTTC. V usage is TRBV6-2 or TRBV6-3 and J usage is TRBJ1-2; 8 bases match TRBD1. Germline CDR1 is MNHEY and CDR2 is SVGEGT. This CDR3 region has 15 residues. The junction had 8 bases not matched to a gene; V was cut back by 5 bases and J by 3 bases.

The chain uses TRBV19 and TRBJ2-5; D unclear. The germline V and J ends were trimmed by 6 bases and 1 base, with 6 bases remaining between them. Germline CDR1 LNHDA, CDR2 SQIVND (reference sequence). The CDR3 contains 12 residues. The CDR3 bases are TGTGCCAGTAGCGACACCCAAGAGACCCAGTACTTC. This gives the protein CASSDTQETQYF.

The CDR3 spells CASRPAGLGRVETQYF. CDR3 nucleotide sequence: TGTGCCAGCAGACCAGCGGGACTAGGGAGGGTAGAGACCCAGTACTTC. The chain joins TRBV3-1 (or the pseudogene TRBV3-2) to TRBJ2-5; 8 nucleotides align to TRBD2. CDR1 is LGHDT, CDR2 YNNKEL, per germline (reference sequence). CDR3 length equals 16 residues. J was trimmed by 4 bases and V by 6 bases; bases with no gene match: 13.

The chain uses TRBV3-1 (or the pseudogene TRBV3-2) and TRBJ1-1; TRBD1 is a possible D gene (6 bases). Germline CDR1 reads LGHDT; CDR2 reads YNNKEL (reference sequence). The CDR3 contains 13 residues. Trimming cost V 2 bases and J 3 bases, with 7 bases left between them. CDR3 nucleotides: TGTGCCAGCAGCCAAAACAGGGACACTGAAGCTTTCTTT. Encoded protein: CASSQNRDTEAFF.

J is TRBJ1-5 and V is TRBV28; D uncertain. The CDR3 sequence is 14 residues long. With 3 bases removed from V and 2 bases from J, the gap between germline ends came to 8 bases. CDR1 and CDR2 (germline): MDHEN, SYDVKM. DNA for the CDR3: TGTGCCAGCAGTTTCTCGCAGGGCAATCAGCCCCAGCATTTT. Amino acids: CASSFSQGNQPQHF.

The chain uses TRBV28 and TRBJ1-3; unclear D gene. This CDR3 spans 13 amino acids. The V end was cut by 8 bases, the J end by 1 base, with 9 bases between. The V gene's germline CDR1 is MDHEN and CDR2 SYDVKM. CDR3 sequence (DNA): TGTGCCAGCCTCGCCGAGTCTGGAAACACCATATATTTT. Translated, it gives CASLAESGNTIYF.

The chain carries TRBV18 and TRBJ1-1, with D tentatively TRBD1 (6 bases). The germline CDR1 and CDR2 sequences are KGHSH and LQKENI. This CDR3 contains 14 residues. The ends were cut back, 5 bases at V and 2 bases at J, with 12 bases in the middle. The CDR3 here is CASSSRTENTEAFF. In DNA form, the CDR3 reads TGTGCCAGCTCATCCAGGACAGAAAACACTGAAGCTTTCTTT.